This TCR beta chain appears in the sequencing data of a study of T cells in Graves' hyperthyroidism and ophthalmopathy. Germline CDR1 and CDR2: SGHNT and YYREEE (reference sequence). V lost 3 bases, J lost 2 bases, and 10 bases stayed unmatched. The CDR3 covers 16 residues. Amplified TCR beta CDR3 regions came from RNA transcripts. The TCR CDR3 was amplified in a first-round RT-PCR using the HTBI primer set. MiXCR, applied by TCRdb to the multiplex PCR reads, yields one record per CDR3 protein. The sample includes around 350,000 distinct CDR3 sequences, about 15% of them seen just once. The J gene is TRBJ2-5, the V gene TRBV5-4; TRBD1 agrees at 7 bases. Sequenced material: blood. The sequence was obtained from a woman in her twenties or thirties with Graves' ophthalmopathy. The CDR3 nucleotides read TGTGCCAGCAGCTGGACCGGGACAGTACAACAAGAGACCCAGTACTTC. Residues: CASSWTGTVQQETQYF. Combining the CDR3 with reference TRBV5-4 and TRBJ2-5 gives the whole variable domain ETGVTQSPTHLIKTRGQQVTLRCSSQSGHNTVSWYQQALGQGPQFIFQYYREEENGRGNFPPRFSGLQFPNYSSELNVNALELDDSALYLCASSWTGTVQQETQYFGPGTRLLVL.